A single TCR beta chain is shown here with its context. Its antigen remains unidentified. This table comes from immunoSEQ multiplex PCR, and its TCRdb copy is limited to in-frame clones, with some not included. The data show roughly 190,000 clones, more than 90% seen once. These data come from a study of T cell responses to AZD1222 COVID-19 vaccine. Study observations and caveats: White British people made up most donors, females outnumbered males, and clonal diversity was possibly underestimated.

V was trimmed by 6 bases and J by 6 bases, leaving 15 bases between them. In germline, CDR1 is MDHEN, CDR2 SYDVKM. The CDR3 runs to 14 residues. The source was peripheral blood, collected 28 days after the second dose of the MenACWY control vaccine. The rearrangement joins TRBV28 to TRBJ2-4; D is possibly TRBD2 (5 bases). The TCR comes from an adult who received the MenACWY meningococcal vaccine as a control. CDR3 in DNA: TGTGCCAGCAGCCCCCAATCTCGGGGAAACATTCAGTACTTC. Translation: CASSPQSRGNIQYF.